This T cell receptor beta chain stems from a study of T-cell reconstitution after alpha-beta-depleted transplantation in children. The CDR3 sequence is 16 residues long. The V end was cut by 7 bases, the J end by 12 bases, with 28 bases between. Construction of the TCRbeta library involved unique molecular identifiers. TCRdb called the PCR reads again in MiXCR, with one record for every CDR3 protein. Of 170,000 or so distinct CDR3 sequences listed, about 6.4% are singletons. The receptor was isolated from a human donor who donated a stem cell graft to a child with Wiskott-Aldrich syndrome. Sequencing used PBMCs from the stem cell graft donor, obtained from the stem cell graft. The chain carries TRBV12-3 or TRBV12-4 and TRBJ2-1; tentatively, D is TRBD1 or TRBD2 (6 bases each). CDR3 bases: TGTGCCAGCACCAAACGGGGGCGGGAAGGGGTTGGCGGGCAGTTCTTC. Protein product: CASTKRGREGVGGQFF.